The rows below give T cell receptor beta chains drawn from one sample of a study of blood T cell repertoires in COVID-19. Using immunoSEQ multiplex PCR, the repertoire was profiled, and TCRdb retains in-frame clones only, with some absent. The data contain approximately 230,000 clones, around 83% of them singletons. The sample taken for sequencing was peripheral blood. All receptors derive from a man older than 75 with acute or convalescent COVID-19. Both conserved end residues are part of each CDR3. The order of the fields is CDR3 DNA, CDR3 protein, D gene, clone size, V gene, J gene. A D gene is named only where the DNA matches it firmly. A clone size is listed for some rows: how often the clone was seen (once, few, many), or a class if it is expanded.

CDR3 DNA: TGCGCCAGCAGTGAGCAGGGGGGCGGTGAGCAGTTCTTC; CDR3 protein: CASSEQGGGEQFF; D gene: -; clone size: once; V gene: TRBV10-2; J gene: TRBJ2-1
CDR3 DNA: TGTGCCAGCAGTCGGGGGTGGTACGGGGAGCTGTTTTTT; CDR3 protein: CASSRGWYGELFF; D gene: -; clone size: -; V gene: TRBV5-6; J gene: TRBJ2-2
CDR3 DNA: TGCGCCAGCAGTCCCGGTTCGCAAAATGAGCAGTTCTTC; CDR3 protein: CASSPGSQNEQFF; D gene: -; clone size: -; V gene: TRBV5-1; J gene: TRBJ2-1
CDR3 DNA: TGTGCCAGCAGCTTAGATCTCCCAGGGAACGTTGGCTACACCTTC; CDR3 protein: CASSLDLPGNVGYTF; D gene: -; clone size: -; V gene: TRBV7-9; J gene: TRBJ1-2
CDR3 DNA: TGCGCCAGCAGCCTGGAAGGGCGACGGGACAGGGGGTATGAAAAACTGTTTTTT; CDR3 protein: CASSLEGRRDRGYEKLFF; D gene: TRBD1; clone size: -; V gene: TRBV5-1; J gene: TRBJ1-4
CDR3 DNA: TGCGCCAGCAAAACAGGGGGCTACGAGCAGTACTTC; CDR3 protein: CASKTGGYEQYF; D gene: TRBD1; clone size: -; V gene: TRBV10-2; J gene: TRBJ2-7
CDR3 DNA: TGTGCCTGGAGTAGGCGGGGGACCTCTGGGGCCAACGTCCTGACTTTC; CDR3 protein: CAWSRRGTSGANVLTF; D gene: TRBD2; clone size: -; V gene: TRBV30; J gene: TRBJ2-6
CDR3 DNA: TGTGCCAGCCGGGACAGGGGGCTGGATACGCAGTATTTT; CDR3 protein: CASRDRGLDTQYF; D gene: TRBD1; clone size: -; V gene: TRBV25-1; J gene: TRBJ2-3
CDR3 DNA: TGTGCCAGCAGCTACACTAGCGGCAATGAGCAGTTCTTC; CDR3 protein: CASSYTSGNEQFF; D gene: TRBD2; clone size: -; V gene: TRBV7-9; J gene: TRBJ2-1
CDR3 DNA: TGTGCCACCAGCTTTTCCGGGACAGGGGGGGGGAATGAGCAGTTCTTC; CDR3 protein: CATSFSGTGGGNEQFF; D gene: TRBD1; clone size: -; V gene: TRBV24-1; J gene: TRBJ2-1
CDR3 DNA: TGTGCCAGCAGTTCCCCAGGGGGCGGCCCATCCTACGAGCAGTACTTC; CDR3 protein: CASSSPGGGPSYEQYF; D gene: TRBD1; clone size: few; V gene: TRBV27; J gene: TRBJ2-7
CDR3 DNA: TGTGCCAGTAGTGCCGCCGTGACAGGGAGGAATCAGCCCCAGCATTTT; CDR3 protein: CASSAAVTGRNQPQHF; D gene: TRBD1; clone size: -; V gene: TRBV19; J gene: TRBJ1-5
CDR3 DNA: TGTGCCAGCAGCCAAGGTCAGGGGACCTACAATGAGCAGTTCTTC; CDR3 protein: CASSQGQGTYNEQFF; D gene: -; clone size: -; V gene: TRBV3-1/TRBV3-2; J gene: TRBJ2-1
CDR3 DNA: TGTGCCAGCAGCCCGACTGCGTCGGCCTATAATTCACCCCTCCACTTT; CDR3 protein: CASSPTASAYNSPLHF; D gene: -; clone size: few; V gene: TRBV3-1/TRBV3-2; J gene: TRBJ1-6
CDR3 DNA: TGTGCCAGCAGTTACGCGGGACTAGCGGGAGCCAACGAGCAGTACTTC; CDR3 protein: CASSYAGLAGANEQYF; D gene: TRBD2; clone size: -; V gene: TRBV6-5; J gene: TRBJ2-7
CDR3 DNA: TGCGCCAGCAGTGAGACAGGGGGCTCGTATCAGCCCCAGCATTTT; CDR3 protein: CASSETGGSYQPQHF; D gene: TRBD1; clone size: -; V gene: TRBV5-1; J gene: TRBJ1-5
CDR3 DNA: TGTGCCAGCTCGGGTCAGGGCGACAATCAGCCCCAGCATTTT; CDR3 protein: CASSGQGDNQPQHF; D gene: -; clone size: once; V gene: TRBV6-6; J gene: TRBJ1-5
CDR3 DNA: TGTGCCAGTAGTATAGATCCGGGACTAGCGGGGGGGGACAATGAGCAGTTCTTC; CDR3 protein: CASSIDPGLAGGDNEQFF; D gene: TRBD2; clone size: -; V gene: TRBV19; J gene: TRBJ2-1
CDR3 DNA: TGTGCCAGCAGTGCATCGGCGGGGTGGGAGCAGTACTTC; CDR3 protein: CASSASAGWEQYF; D gene: -; clone size: once; V gene: TRBV27; J gene: TRBJ2-7
CDR3 DNA: TGTGCCAGTAGTATATTCGGGACAGGGACTGCGGCCCAGCATTTT; CDR3 protein: CASSIFGTGTAAQHF; D gene: TRBD1; clone size: -; V gene: TRBV19; J gene: TRBJ1-5
CDR3 DNA: TGCAGCGTCAATACCGGGACAGGGACTAACTATGGCTACACCTTC; CDR3 protein: CSVNTGTGTNYGYTF; D gene: TRBD1; clone size: -; V gene: TRBV29-1; J gene: TRBJ1-2
CDR3 DNA: TGTGCCAGCAGCCGCGGACTAGGGTCAGCTGGAAACACCATATATTTT; CDR3 protein: CASSRGLGSAGNTIYF; D gene: -; clone size: -; V gene: TRBV5-5; J gene: TRBJ1-3
CDR3 DNA: TGTGCCACCAGCAGAGGCCCAGGTGGTGATTATAGCAATCAGCCCCAGCATTTT; CDR3 protein: CATSRGPGGDYSNQPQHF; D gene: -; clone size: -; V gene: TRBV15; J gene: TRBJ1-5
CDR3 DNA: TGCGCCAGCAGCACGGGACAGGGCTACAGTCGAAGCAATCAGCCCCAGCATTTT; CDR3 protein: CASSTGQGYSRSNQPQHF; D gene: TRBD1; clone size: -; V gene: TRBV4-1; J gene: TRBJ1-5
CDR3 DNA: TGCGCCAGCAGCGTCAGCTCTGGAAACACCATATATTTT; CDR3 protein: CASSVSSGNTIYF; D gene: -; clone size: -; V gene: TRBV5-1; J gene: TRBJ1-3
CDR3 DNA: TGTGCCAGCAGCTTAGATGGCCAGGGCGAGCAGTACTTC; CDR3 protein: CASSLDGQGEQYF; D gene: -; clone size: -; V gene: TRBV11-3; J gene: TRBJ2-7
CDR3 DNA: TGTGCCAGTAGTATGATCGGTAGGGGTAGCGGGACTAATGAGCAGTTCTTC; CDR3 protein: CASSMIGRGSGTNEQFF; D gene: TRBD2; clone size: -; V gene: TRBV19; J gene: TRBJ2-1
CDR3 DNA: TGTGCCACCAGTGATCCTGACATAAGGGAGCAGTACTTC; CDR3 protein: CATSDPDIREQYF; D gene: -; clone size: -; V gene: TRBV24-1; J gene: TRBJ2-7
CDR3 DNA: TGTGCCAGCAGTGAAACTCCAGGATCCCCCTACCAAGAGACCCAGTACTTC; CDR3 protein: CASSETPGSPYQETQYF; D gene: -; clone size: -; V gene: TRBV6-1; J gene: TRBJ2-5
CDR3 DNA: TGTGCCACCAGTGATGCGAACCACAGGGGGCTAAACTATGGCTACACCTTC; CDR3 protein: CATSDANHRGLNYGYTF; D gene: TRBD1; clone size: few; V gene: TRBV24-1; J gene: TRBJ1-2
CDR3 DNA: TGTGCCAGCAGCTTACAGGGGATAGATAATTCACCCCTCCACTTT; CDR3 protein: CASSLQGIDNSPLHF; D gene: -; clone size: -; V gene: TRBV7-2; J gene: TRBJ1-6
CDR3 DNA: TGCGCCAGCAGCCTCGTACAGGGTGGGAACACTGAAGCTTTCTTT; CDR3 protein: CASSLVQGGNTEAFF; D gene: -; clone size: -; V gene: TRBV5-1; J gene: TRBJ1-1
CDR3 DNA: TGTGCCAGCAGAAATCTAGCGGGAGGACAATACACCGGGGAGCTGTTTTTT; CDR3 protein: CASRNLAGGQYTGELFF; D gene: TRBD2; clone size: -; V gene: TRBV3-1/TRBV3-2; J gene: TRBJ2-2
CDR3 DNA: TGCGCCAGCAGCTACCTAGCGGCCGGGGAGCTGTTTTTT; CDR3 protein: CASSYLAAGELFF; D gene: TRBD2; clone size: -; V gene: TRBV5-1; J gene: TRBJ2-2
CDR3 DNA: TGTGCCAGCAGATCCAGGGGGTTAGCCAAAAACATTCAGTACTTC; CDR3 protein: CASRSRGLAKNIQYF; D gene: TRBD1; clone size: -; V gene: TRBV27; J gene: TRBJ2-4
CDR3 DNA: TGTGCCAGTAGTAGAGGGCCGGGGGACTATGGCTACACCTTC; CDR3 protein: CASSRGPGDYGYTF; D gene: -; clone size: -; V gene: TRBV19; J gene: TRBJ1-2
CDR3 DNA: TGTGCCAGCAGTACAGGGACTGGAAACACCATATATTTT; CDR3 protein: CASSTGTGNTIYF; D gene: -; clone size: -; V gene: TRBV28; J gene: TRBJ1-3
CDR3 DNA: TGCGCCAGCAGCCAAGCCGGACAGGGGGAACTAGCGGTCAATGAGCAGTTCTTC; CDR3 protein: CASSQAGQGELAVNEQFF; D gene: TRBD1; clone size: -; V gene: TRBV4-1; J gene: TRBJ2-1
CDR3 DNA: TGTGCCAGCAAACCCCACGACTGGAACACCGGGGAGCTGTTTTTT; CDR3 protein: CASKPHDWNTGELFF; D gene: -; clone size: -; V gene: TRBV2; J gene: TRBJ2-2
CDR3 DNA: TGTGCCAGCAGATCGGCGGGTGAAAAACTGTTTTTT; CDR3 protein: CASRSAGEKLFF; D gene: -; clone size: -; V gene: TRBV6-5; J gene: TRBJ1-4
CDR3 DNA: TGTGCCAGTAGTATTCGAGGGGGCGCAAAGACCCAGTACTTC; CDR3 protein: CASSIRGGAKTQYF; D gene: TRBD1; clone size: -; V gene: TRBV19; J gene: TRBJ2-5
CDR3 DNA: TGCGCCAGCAGCTTGGGACAAGTGGGGACAGGGGGAGTTAACACTGAAGCTTTCTTT; CDR3 protein: CASSLGQVGTGGVNTEAFF; D gene: TRBD1; clone size: -; V gene: TRBV5-1; J gene: TRBJ1-1
CDR3 DNA: TGTGCCTGGAGGGTCCTTTGGCCCCGCTCTGGAAACACCATATATTTT; CDR3 protein: CAWRVLWPRSGNTIYF; D gene: -; clone size: -; V gene: TRBV30; J gene: TRBJ1-3
CDR3 DNA: TGTGCCAGTAGTATGGGTCCGGGACAGGGGGCGAGTTATAGCAATCAGCCCCAGCATTTT; CDR3 protein: CASSMGPGQGASYSNQPQHF; D gene: TRBD1; clone size: -; V gene: TRBV19; J gene: TRBJ1-5
CDR3 DNA: TGTGCCTGGAGGCATAAGGGCGGGGGTGATGAGCAGTTCTTC; CDR3 protein: CAWRHKGGGDEQFF; D gene: TRBD2; clone size: -; V gene: TRBV30; J gene: TRBJ2-1
CDR3 DNA: TGTGCCAGCAGCCAAGATCCAGGAGGCAGTCAGCCCCAGCATTTT; CDR3 protein: CASSQDPGGSQPQHF; D gene: -; clone size: -; V gene: TRBV3-1/TRBV3-2; J gene: TRBJ1-5
CDR3 DNA: TGTGCCAGCAGCCCAACAGGGGGCGGCGAGCAGTTCTTC; CDR3 protein: CASSPTGGGEQFF; D gene: TRBD1; clone size: -; V gene: TRBV12-3/TRBV12-4; J gene: TRBJ2-1
CDR3 DNA: TGTGCCAGTACCGCAATGGGGGGACTACCCTACGAGCAGTACTTC; CDR3 protein: CASTAMGGLPYEQYF; D gene: TRBD2; clone size: -; V gene: TRBV19; J gene: TRBJ2-7
CDR3 DNA: TGTGCCAGCACTGGGACAGGCGGCGGCGAGCAGTACTTC; CDR3 protein: CASTGTGGGEQYF; D gene: TRBD1; clone size: -; V gene: TRBV6-6; J gene: TRBJ2-7
CDR3 DNA: TGTGCCACCAGTGATCCCACAGGGACCTATGGCTACACCTTC; CDR3 protein: CATSDPTGTYGYTF; D gene: -; clone size: -; V gene: TRBV24-1; J gene: TRBJ1-2
CDR3 DNA: TGTGCCAGCAGCTTAGGAGTATCCTACGAGCAGTACTTC; CDR3 protein: CASSLGVSYEQYF; D gene: -; clone size: -; V gene: TRBV7-9; J gene: TRBJ2-7
CDR3 DNA: TGCGCCAGCAGCTTGGCCGACAGCCCCTACGAGCAGTACTTC; CDR3 protein: CASSLADSPYEQYF; D gene: -; clone size: -; V gene: TRBV5-1; J gene: TRBJ2-7